A single sample is the source of the 26 T cell receptor beta chains below, sequenced in a study of cytomegalovirus exposure and HLA in healthy donors. Researchers ran the PCR with 60 Vbeta and 13 Jbeta primers. TCRdb keeps only in-frame clones here, not all; method: immunoSEQ multiplex PCR. The table includes some 90,000 clones, roughly 73% detected once. The sample taken for sequencing was PBMCs. These receptors originate from a male donor in good health and CMV-seropositive.

The chain has TRBV7-9 and TRBJ2-1; 13 bases are a match to TRBD2. The germline gives CDR1 SEHNR, CDR2 FQNEAQ (reference sequence). The CDR3 covers 17 residues. J gave up 8 bases and V 5 bases, and 12 bases lay outside the gene matches. CDR3 residues: CASSPPPRLAGGHEQFF. The CDR3 DNA reads TGTGCCAGCAGCCCACCCCCCAGACTAGCGGGGGGTCATGAGCAGTTCTTC. Drawing the rest from reference TRBV7-9 and TRBJ2-1, the complete variable domain is DTGVSQNPRHKITKRGQNVTFRCDPISEHNRLYWYRQTLGQGPEFLTYFQNEAQLEKSRLLSDRFSAERPKGSFSTLEIQRTEQGDSAMYLCASSPPPRLAGGHEQFFGPGTRLTVL.

The chain is built from TRBV19 and TRBJ2-3; tentatively, D is TRBD1 (6 bases). Trimming shortened V by 1 base and J by 4 bases, and 6 bases separated the two germline ends. CDR1 LNHDA and CDR2 SQIVND come from the germline V gene (reference sequence). The CDR3 consists of 13 residues. The CDR3 DNA reads as TGTGCCAGTAGTATAGGGACAGCAGATACGCAGTATTTT. The encoded protein is CASSIGTADTQYF.

DNA for the CDR3: TGTGCCAGCAGTCAAGGCGGGACAGGGATTCTGCCCCTCCACTTT. It yields the protein CASSQGGTGILPLHF. J is TRBJ1-6 and V is TRBV28; 9 bases agree with TRBD1. Germline V lookup: CDR1 MDHEN, CDR2 SYDVKM. V trimming: 5 bases; J trimming: 13 bases; junction bases outside the gene matches: 12. This CDR3 comprises 15 residues.

This sequence joins TRBV7-9 and TRBJ2-5; D uncertain. V was trimmed by 5 bases and J by 1 base, leaving 14 bases between them. The CDR3 spans 15 residues. Germline V gene lookup returns CDR1 SEHNR and CDR2 FQNEAQ (reference sequence). CDR3: CASSPRGEPQETQYF. The DNA of the CDR3 is TGTGCCAGCAGCCCCAGAGGTGAACCCCAAGAGACCCAGTACTTC.

The chain recombines TRBV6-5 with TRBJ2-5, with a weak D call TRBD2 (5 bases). The germline V gene has CDR1 MNHEY and CDR2 SVGAGI. V was clipped by 0 bases and J by 7 bases, with 6 bases between them. This CDR3 spans 12 amino acids. CDR3 loop: CASSYSAGTQYF. The CDR3 DNA sequence: TGTGCCAGCAGTTACTCGGCGGGGACCCAGTACTTC.

The J gene is TRBJ2-3, the V gene TRBV11-3; D may be TRBD2 (5 bases). CDR1 and CDR2 (germline): SGHNT, YENEEA. Deletions cut 1 base from V and 5 bases from J, with 10 bases between. This CDR3 comprises 14 residues. The CDR3 DNA reads as TGTGCCAGCAGCTTAGGGAGGAGTGGAGATACGCAGTATTTT. Translating it yields CASSLGRSGDTQYF.

The chain links TRBV6-1 to TRBJ1-1; 8 bases agree with TRBD1. CDR1 and CDR2 from the germline V gene are MNHNS and SASEGT. V dropped 3 bases and J dropped 3; count of bases not matched to a gene: 6. This CDR3 spans 15 amino acids. CDR3 loop: CASSDRRTGHTEAFF. Here the CDR3 DNA reads TGTGCCAGCAGTGACCGGAGGACAGGGCACACTGAAGCTTTCTTT.

The chain uses TRBV27 and TRBJ1-1, with D possibly being TRBD1 (6 bases). Trimming took off 6 bases at V and 3 bases at J, with 11 bases between the two ends. This CDR3 comprises 13 residues. CDR1 is MNHEY and CDR2 is SMNVEV in the germline V gene (reference sequence). This CDR3 is CASRETGYTEAFF. Written as DNA, the CDR3 is TGTGCCAGCAGGGAGACAGGTTACACTGAAGCTTTCTTT.

Here the CDR3 DNA reads TGTGCCAGCAGTGTTTTGGCAGAGGACAAGAACACTGAAGCTTTCTTT. Protein sequence: CASSVLAEDKNTEAFF. The gene calls are TRBV2 and TRBJ1-1; possible D gene TRBD1, 5 bases. V lost 4 bases and J lost 1, with 16 bases in between. The CDR3 sequence is 16 residues long. The germline CDR1 and CDR2 sequences are SNHLY and FYNNEI.

The CDR3, as DNA: TGCAGCGTTGTGACAGGACGGGATCAGCCCCAGCATTTT. Its translation: CSVVTGRDQPQHF. The chain couples TRBV29-1 to TRBJ1-5; TRBD1 is a possible D gene (6 bases). Trimming stripped 4 bases from V and 5 bases from J, with 12 bases between. Germline assignment: CDR1 SQVTM and CDR2 ANQGSEA. The CDR3 contains 13 residues. The full variable domain, rest sourced from reference TRBV29-1 and TRBJ1-5, is SAVISQKPSRDICQRGTSLTIQCQVDSQVTMMFWYRQQPGQSLTLIATANQGSEATYESGFVIDKFPISRPNLTFSTLTVSNMSPEDSSIYLCSVVTGRDQPQHFGDGTRLSIL.

This clone was seen a single time. The rearrangement joins TRBV27 to TRBJ2-7; TRBD1 aligns across 7 bases. The germline V gene has CDR1 MNHEY and CDR2 SMNVEV (reference sequence). CDR3 size: 14 residues. J was trimmed by 0 bases and V by 5 bases; bases with no gene match: 4. The chain's CDR3 is CASSPRQGSYEQYF. For the CDR3, the DNA is TGTGCCAGCAGTCCACGACAGGGCTCCTACGAGCAGTACTTC.

The chain uses TRBV9 and TRBJ2-1; 7 bases are a match to TRBD1. Germline V gives CDR1 SGDLS, CDR2 YYNGEE. The CDR3 is 15 residues long. J gave up 4 bases and V 0 bases, and 4 bases lay outside the gene matches. As DNA, the CDR3 is TGTGCCAGCAGCGTAGGGGACAGTATTTACAATGAGCAGTTCTTC. The encoded protein is CASSVGDSIYNEQFF. Full variable domain (missing parts from reference TRBV9 and TRBJ2-1): DSGVTQTPKHLITATGQRVTLRCSPRSGDLSVYWYQQSLDQGLQFLIQYYNGEERAKGNILERFSAQQFPDLHSELNLSSLELGDSALYFCASSVGDSIYNEQFFGPGTRLTVL.

The J gene is TRBJ1-5, the V gene TRBV2; possibly TRBD1 for D (5 bases). The CDR3 is 14 residues long. V was cut by 8 bases and J by 2 bases, with 13 bases left in between. CDR1 is SNHLY, CDR2 FYNNEI, per germline. CDR3 region: CASGTLSGNQPQHF. The CDR3, as DNA: TGTGCCAGCGGGACTCTGTCAGGCAATCAGCCCCAGCATTTT.

The chain is built from TRBV28 and TRBJ2-2; the D gene is possibly TRBD1 (7 bases). V lost 6 bases to trimming and J lost 5 bases, with 10 bases between them. In germline, CDR1 is MDHEN, CDR2 SYDVKM. CDR3 size: 13 residues. The CDR3 nucleotides read TGTGCCAGCAGGGCAGGGGGGACCGGGGAGCTGTTTTTT. Translated: CASRAGGTGELFF.

The sample holds one count of this clone. The chain uses TRBV5-6 and TRBJ2-1; a weak D match, TRBD1 (5 bases). This CDR3 is 14 amino acids long. V was shortened by 3 bases and J by 6 bases, with 13 bases between the two germline ends. Germline CDR1 is SGHDT and CDR2 is YYEEEE. CDR3 protein: CASSSLRAINEQFF. CDR3 sequence (DNA): TGTGCCAGCAGCTCTCTCAGGGCTATCAATGAGCAGTTCTTC.

The chain combines TRBV6-5 with TRBJ2-7, with D possibly matching TRBD1 (8 bases). Germline V lookup: CDR1 MNHEY, CDR2 SVGAGI. This CDR3 is built from 12 residues. V was clipped by 6 bases and J by 9 bases, with 15 bases between them. The CDR3 nucleotides read TGTGCCAGCAGCCAAACAGGGGGGGTGCAGTACTTC. Translated: CASSQTGGVQYF.

The chain joins TRBV19 to TRBJ2-1, with D perhaps matching TRBD2 (5 bases). CDR1 and CDR2 from the germline V gene are LNHDA and SQIVND (reference sequence). CDR3 length: 15 residues. V shed 8 bases and J shed 0 bases, with 14 bases lying between them. The DNA for the CDR3 is TGTGCCAGTCTCCCGTTTGGGAGCTCCTACAATGAGCAGTTCTTC. Translating it yields CASLPFGSSYNEQFF.

CDR3 sequence: CAFSGRNTDTQYF. DNA for the CDR3: TGTGCCTTTAGCGGGCGCAACACAGATACGCAGTATTTT. The rearrangement links TRBV30 to TRBJ2-3; 7 nucleotides agree with TRBD2. The CDR3 covers 13 residues. Germline trimming cut 7 bases from V and 2 bases from J; bases unmatched to any gene: 6. CDR1 is GTSNPN and CDR2 is SVGIG in the germline V gene (reference sequence).

The CDR3 DNA follows: TGTGCCAGCTCACCACCCGTAGCGGGAGTGGGTCAGGATGAGCAGTTCTTC. This gives the protein CASSPPVAGVGQDEQFF. This chain connects TRBV18 to TRBJ2-1; TRBD2 matches at 9 bases. There are 17 residues in the CDR3. The junction had 11 bases not matched to a gene; V was cut back by 0 bases and J by 8 bases. CDR1 is KGHSH and CDR2 is LQKENI in the germline V gene.

This chain links TRBV11-2 with TRBJ2-6; perhaps TRBD1 as D (6 bases). Germline lookup yields CDR1 SGHAT and CDR2 FQNNGV. The CDR3 runs to 16 residues. Trimming shortened V by 1 base and J by 4 bases, and 11 bases separated the two germline ends. Written as DNA, the CDR3 is TGTGCCAGCAGCTTAGTTCAGGGGCCCGGGGCCAACGTCCTGACTTTC. It codes for CASSLVQGPGANVLTF.

In its sample, this clone was seen once. The J gene is TRBJ2-5, the V gene TRBV28; D is possibly TRBD1 (8 bases). The DNA end is more similar to TRBJ2-7, so the J call may be wrong. Germline values: CDR1 MDHEN, CDR2 SYDVKM. The CDR3 contains 14 residues. The CDR3 sequence: CASSWKRDRREQYF. The DNA for the CDR3 is TGTGCCAGCAGCTGGAAGCGGGACAGGCGCGAGCAGTACTTC.

In this sample, this clone turned up a few times. The V gene is TRBV28, the J gene TRBJ2-2; 11 bases line up with TRBD2. J gave up 6 bases and V 6 bases, and 6 bases lay outside the gene matches. This CDR3 has 15 residues. Germline V CDR1 and CDR2: MDHEN, SYDVKM. The CDR3 DNA sequence: TGTGCCAGCAGCTCCTCGGGACTAGCGGCCGGGGAGCTGTTTTTT. Residues: CASSSSGLAAGELFF.

The chain links TRBV19 to TRBJ2-1; D not certain. The germline V and J ends were trimmed by 6 bases and 5 bases, with 8 bases remaining between them. The length of the CDR3 is 12 residues. Germline loops: CDR1 LNHDA, CDR2 SQIVND (reference sequence). CDR3 sequence reads: CASSPRNNEQFF. The CDR3 DNA reads TGTGCCAGTAGCCCTAGGAACAATGAGCAGTTCTTC.

This chain connects TRBV13 to TRBJ1-3; D might be TRBD1 (5 bases). CDR1 is PRHDT, CDR2 FYEKMQ, per germline (reference sequence). V was cut by 8 bases and J by 0 bases, with 14 bases left in between. CDR3 length: 15 residues. This chain's CDR3 is CASSQAGGSGNTIYF. CDR3 nucleotide sequence: TGTGCCAGCTCTCAGGCGGGGGGCTCTGGAAACACCATATATTTT.

This chain uses TRBV19 with TRBJ2-3; weak D call: TRBD2 (6 bases). Germline assignment: CDR1 LNHDA and CDR2 SQIVND (reference sequence). CDR3 length: 15 amino acids. V was clipped by 6 bases and J by 2 bases, with 15 bases between them. CDR3 region: CASSFGSGPTDTQYF. The CDR3, as DNA: TGTGCCAGTAGCTTCGGGAGCGGACCCACAGATACGCAGTATTTT.

With respect to this clone: Other DNA sequences in this sample translate to the same CDR3. V gene TRBV18 combines with J gene TRBJ2-7; D unresolved. The V gene's germline CDR1 is KGHSH and CDR2 LQKENI. This CDR3 is 12 amino acids long. Trimming took 6 bases from V and 0 from J, leaving 6 bases between them. CDR3 sequence: CASSPSSYEQYF. CDR3 DNA sequence: TGTGCCAGCTCGCCTAGCTCCTACGAGCAGTACTTC.